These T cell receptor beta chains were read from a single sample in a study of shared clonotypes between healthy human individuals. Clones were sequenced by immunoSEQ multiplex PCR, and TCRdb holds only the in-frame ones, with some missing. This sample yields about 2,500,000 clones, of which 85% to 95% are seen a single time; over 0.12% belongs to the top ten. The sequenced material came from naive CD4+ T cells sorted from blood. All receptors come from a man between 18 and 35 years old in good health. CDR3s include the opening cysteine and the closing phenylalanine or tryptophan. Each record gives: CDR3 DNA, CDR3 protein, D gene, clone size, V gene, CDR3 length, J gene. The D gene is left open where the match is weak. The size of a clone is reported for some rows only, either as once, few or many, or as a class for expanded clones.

TGTGCCAGCAGTGAGTTTGGGGGTAGGACTCCCACAGATACGCAGTATTTT | CASSEFGGRTPTDTQYF | - | once | TRBV28 | 17 | TRBJ2-3
TGTGCCAGCAGTTTCCGGACTAGGGACACCGGGGAGCTGTTTTTT | CASSFRTRDTGELFF | TRBD2 | - | TRBV14 | 15 | TRBJ2-2
TGTGCCAGCAGCCCACCGTCCGGCCGGGGGGCGTACGAGCAGTACTTC | CASSPPSGRGAYEQYF | - | - | TRBV5-6 | 16 | TRBJ2-7
TGTGCCAGCAGCGAAGGGACTAGCGGTTATACGCAGTATTTT | CASSEGTSGYTQYF | TRBD2 | - | TRBV7-2 | 14 | TRBJ2-3
TGTGCCAGCTCACCGTCCGGGACAACCTACAATGAGCAGTTCTTC | CASSPSGTTYNEQFF | - | - | TRBV18 | 15 | TRBJ2-1
TGTGCCAGCAGTTACAGCAATCAGCCCCAGCATTTT | CASSYSNQPQHF | - | few | TRBV2 | 12 | TRBJ1-5
TGTGCCAGCAGTGAATATCAGGGGGTCAATCAGCCCCAGCATTTT | CASSEYQGVNQPQHF | TRBD1 | - | TRBV6-1 | 15 | TRBJ1-5
TGTGCCATCAGTGCCTTTTCCGGGACAGTCGGGGATACGCAGTATTTT | CAISAFSGTVGDTQYF | TRBD1 | - | TRBV10-3 | 16 | TRBJ2-3
TGTGCCAGCAAACCCCGCCCGAACACCGGGGAGCTGTTTTTT | CASKPRPNTGELFF | - | - | TRBV2 | 14 | TRBJ2-2
TGTGCCAGCAGCCAAGCGTTCGAGCAGTACTTC | CASSQAFEQYF | - | - | TRBV14 | 11 | TRBJ2-7
TGTGCCAGCAGCCCTCTTGGCTCGACAACGAGCTCTGGAAACACCATATATTTT | CASSPLGSTTSSGNTIYF | - | - | TRBV7-2 | 18 | TRBJ1-3
TGCGCCAGCAGCCCAGGGACGACTTTGAACACCGGGGAGCTGTTTTTT | CASSPGTTLNTGELFF | - | - | TRBV5-1 | 16 | TRBJ2-2
TGTGCCAGCTCACCACCCGCACAGTACCAAGAGACCCAGTACTTC | CASSPPAQYQETQYF | - | - | TRBV18 | 15 | TRBJ2-5
TGTGCCAGCAGCCCCGACAGGGCCTGGACCGGGGAGCTGTTTTTT | CASSPDRAWTGELFF | TRBD1 | - | TRBV7-2 | 15 | TRBJ2-2
TGTGCCAGCAGCTTAGCTGGCCAAGATACGCAGTATTTT | CASSLAGQDTQYF | - | - | TRBV7-2 | 13 | TRBJ2-3
TGTGCCAGCAGCCAAGAAGGGAGGACGGACAGAGAGACCCAGTACTTC | CASSQEGRTDRETQYF | - | - | TRBV14 | 16 | TRBJ2-5
TGTGCCAGCAGTGAAAGACAGTATGGCTACACCTTC | CASSERQYGYTF | - | - | TRBV6-1 | 12 | TRBJ1-2
TGTGCCAGCAGCCCATCTAGCTTAGGCACCGGGGAGCTGTTTTTT | CASSPSSLGTGELFF | - | - | TRBV9 | 15 | TRBJ2-2
TGTGCCAGCAGCCAAGTAACAGGGTCTGGGGCCAACGTCCTGACTTTC | CASSQVTGSGANVLTF | - | - | TRBV4-2 | 16 | TRBJ2-6
TGTGCCAGTAGTGTTAAGGGACAGACCAACACCGGGGAGCTGTTTTTT | CASSVKGQTNTGELFF | TRBD1 | - | TRBV19 | 16 | TRBJ2-2
TGTGCCAGTAGCGTTCTAGCGTCGAGCTCCTACAATGAGCAGTTCTTC | CASSVLASSSYNEQFF | - | - | TRBV19 | 16 | TRBJ2-1
TGTGCCAGCAGCTTAGAGGGACTAGCGATGCAGTACTTC | CASSLEGLAMQYF | TRBD2 | - | TRBV13 | 13 | TRBJ2-5
TGTGCCAGCATGCCGAGCTCCTACAATGAGCAGTTCTTC | CASMPSSYNEQFF | - | - | TRBV2 | 13 | TRBJ2-1
TGTGCCAGCAGCCTTTCGTCTGGGAGAGGAGCTTCACCCCTCCACTTT | CASSLSSGRGASPLHF | - | - | TRBV7-9 | 16 | TRBJ1-6
TGTGCCAGCAGCCCGGGAGCGGGGCTTAGCACAGATACGCAGTATTTT | CASSPGAGLSTDTQYF | TRBD2 | - | TRBV28 | 16 | TRBJ2-3
TGTGCCAGCAGCTCAAACAGGGGGAACACAGATACGCAGTATTTT | CASSSNRGNTDTQYF | TRBD1 | once | TRBV11-2 | 15 | TRBJ2-3
TGTGCCACCCACGGGGGCAGGGGCACATACGAGCAGTACTTC | CATHGGRGTYEQYF | - | - | TRBV30 | 14 | TRBJ2-7
TGTGCCAGCAGCTTGGACCCAAATCAGCCCCAGCATTTT | CASSLDPNQPQHF | - | few | TRBV5-4 | 13 | TRBJ1-5
TGTGCCAGCATTCCAACTAGAAGGGGCACAGATACGCAGTATTTT | CASIPTRRGTDTQYF | - | - | TRBV6-5 | 15 | TRBJ2-3
TGTGCCAGCAGCACACCCGGGACAGCCCTTGAAGCTTTCTTT | CASSTPGTALEAFF | TRBD1 | few | TRBV7-9 | 14 | TRBJ1-1
TGTGCCAGCTCACCCCAGGGCTACACTGAAGCTTTCTTT | CASSPQGYTEAFF | - | - | TRBV18 | 13 | TRBJ1-1
TGTGCCAGCAGCTTAATACAGGGTCAGGTCAATGAGCAGTTCTTC | CASSLIQGQVNEQFF | - | - | TRBV7-2 | 15 | TRBJ2-1
TGTGCCAGTAGTGGTTGGGCTACTCCGGGACCGATTAATGAAAAACTGTTTTTT | CASSGWATPGPINEKLFF | - | - | TRBV19 | 18 | TRBJ1-4
TGTGCCAGCAGCTTCATAGCCGGGAGCAGCGATACGCAGTATTTT | CASSFIAGSSDTQYF | - | - | TRBV7-3 | 15 | TRBJ2-3
TGTGCCAGCAGGAGGGGGGGACAGATTTATGGCTACACCTTC | CASRRGGQIYGYTF | TRBD1 | - | TRBV28 | 14 | TRBJ1-2
TGTGCCAGCAGTACGTTAAGGTACAATGAGCAGTTCTTC | CASSTLRYNEQFF | - | - | TRBV2 | 13 | TRBJ2-1
TGCGCCAGCAGCCAAGAGGGGGCAGGAGGGGCCCTCGAGCAGTACTTC | CASSQEGAGGALEQYF | - | - | TRBV4-1 | 16 | TRBJ2-7
TGTGCCAGCAGCTTAGGGGGCGCGGGCTATGGCTACACCTTC | CASSLGGAGYGYTF | - | - | TRBV7-9 | 14 | TRBJ1-2
TGTGCCAGCAGCCCTCACGGACAGGTTTACGAGCAGTACTTC | CASSPHGQVYEQYF | TRBD1 | few | TRBV9 | 14 | TRBJ2-7
TGTGCCAGCAGCTCAAGACAGGGGGCCACTAACTATGGCTACACCTTC | CASSSRQGATNYGYTF | TRBD1 | - | TRBV7-9 | 16 | TRBJ1-2
TGCAGCGTTGTTAGGGGCGAGTATGGCTACACCTTC | CSVVRGEYGYTF | - | - | TRBV29-1 | 12 | TRBJ1-2
TGTGCCACCAGCTGGGTCATTGCGGTAACTAACTATGGCTACACCTTC | CATSWVIAVTNYGYTF | - | - | TRBV15 | 16 | TRBJ1-2
TGTGCCAGCAGCTTAGTACAGGGGGTTAATTCACCCCTCCACTTT | CASSLVQGVNSPLHF | TRBD1 | - | TRBV7-2 | 15 | TRBJ1-6
TGTGCCAGCAGCTTTTTTAAGAACACCGGGGAGCTGTTTTTT | CASSFFKNTGELFF | - | - | TRBV7-9 | 14 | TRBJ2-2
TGTGCCAGCAGGGGAACGAACACCGGGGAGCTGTTTTTT | CASRGTNTGELFF | - | - | TRBV25-1 | 13 | TRBJ2-2
TGTGCCAGCAGTCCCTCACAGGGATCGAATTCACCCCTCCACTTT | CASSPSQGSNSPLHF | - | once | TRBV28 | 15 | TRBJ1-6
TGTGCCAGCAGCTTGGGGTCGGGAGGAGAGACCCAGTACTTC | CASSLGSGGETQYF | TRBD2 | - | TRBV5-8 | 14 | TRBJ2-5
TGTGCCAGCAGCTTAGACGGGGGGTGGGTTGGAAACACCATATATTTT | CASSLDGGWVGNTIYF | - | - | TRBV7-2 | 16 | TRBJ1-3
TGTGCCAGCAGTTTTACAGGGGGGACTAATGAAAAACTGTTTTTT | CASSFTGGTNEKLFF | TRBD1 | - | TRBV6-6 | 15 | TRBJ1-4
TGTGCCATCAGTGACAACCCCTCGGGGGAGCAGTACTTC | CAISDNPSGEQYF | - | - | TRBV10-3 | 13 | TRBJ2-7
TGCAGCGTTGCCAGAGGGCCCGCGGAGACTGAAGCTTTCTTT | CSVARGPAETEAFF | - | - | TRBV29-1 | 14 | TRBJ1-1